The text below deals with one T cell receptor beta chain. The data originate from a study of blood T cell repertoires in COVID-19. In the original processing: Researchers report that nucleated cell counts were estimated from reference gene primer amplification. Only in-frame clones appear in the TCRdb table, and some are missing; sequencing was by immunoSEQ multiplex PCR. That table is the source of V, J and clone size, and D and trimming were worked out from the DNA. This sample yields about 440,000 clones, of which 90% are seen a single time; about 0.63% belongs to the top ten. Participants came from about 23 US areas, aged about 18 to 95 years. Donors were grouped by their self-reported clinical history. Cohort 3 donors were reported recovered after two negative PCRs, clearance, or symptom resolution. Losses at the gene ends were 0 bases for V and 4 bases for J; bases not matched to a gene: 12. Germline lookup yields CDR1 LGHDT and CDR2 YNNKEL (reference sequence). The CDR3 is made up of 18 amino acids.

This sequence joins TRBV3-1 (or the pseudogene TRBV3-2) and TRBJ2-1; 7 nucleotides match TRBD2. This clonotype was obtained from a man younger than 35 who had recovered from COVID-19. The specimen sequenced was PBMCs or T cells enriched from blood (not recorded which). Here the CDR3 reads CASSQDSGGRRSYNEQFF. CDR3 DNA: TGTGCCAGCAGCCAAGACTCGGGCGGGAGAAGGAGTTACAATGAGCAGTTCTTC.